The T cell receptor (beta chain) described here comes from a study of T cells expressing NK-cell markers. The wider study: Sorted CD3+CD56-NKG2C+, CD3+CD56+NKG2C+ and CD3+CD56+NKG2C- T cells supplied the TCR beta repertoires. Regarding the study as a whole: A few of the donors also had these clonotypes leading their CD3+CD56-NKG2C+ fraction.

Germline assignment: CDR1 LGHNT and CDR2 FRNRAP. The CDR3 covers 19 residues. For TCR beta, cDNA was produced by 5'RACE template switching with UMIs. No DNA is given; TCRdb re-called the 5' RACE reads and lists each CDR3 protein once. In total, the table holds 500,000 or so distinct CDR3 sequences. For this clonotype: Its target is not known.

The clonotype originates from a man younger than 35 in good health. J is TRBJ2-1 and V is TRBV12-5; TCRdb's assignment of TRBD2 cannot be checked, as there is no DNA. Sequencing was carried out using blood T cells: a sorted CD56 or NKG2C T cell subset, CD4+ or CD8+ T cells, or bulk PBMC T cells (not recorded which). The CDR3 loop reads CASGLVMGRWVGPGNEQFF.